A selection of T cell receptor beta chains follows, all from one sample in a study of T cells in localized non-small cell lung cancer. This table comes from immunoSEQ multiplex PCR, and its TCRdb copy is limited to in-frame clones, with some not included. This table holds approximately 24,000 clones, about 89% found once. The sequenced sample was peripheral blood, obtained before any cancer treatment. The receptors were gathered from a man aged 40 to 75 with stage I squamous cell lung carcinoma. The CDR3 runs from the conserved cysteine through the conserved F or W. Fields, in order: clone size, J gene, V gene, D gene, CDR3 DNA, CDR3 protein. D genes are given only for firm matches. Rows may omit the clone size; those that give it use once, few, many or a size class.

abundance: NA; j_gene: TRBJ2-7; v_gene: TRBV27; d_gene: TRBD1; CDR3nt: TGTGCCAGCAGTCCCCGATACAGGGGTGGCGAGCAGTACTTC; CDR3aa: CASSPRYRGGEQYF
abundance: large; j_gene: TRBJ1-2; v_gene: TRBV5-1; d_gene: TRBD1; CDR3nt: TGCGCCAGCAGCTTGGCCCCTTCAGGGGGCACGTGGGGCTTC; CDR3aa: CASSLAPSGGTWGF
abundance: NA; j_gene: TRBJ1-2; v_gene: TRBV28; d_gene: TRBD1; CDR3nt: TGTGCCAGCTCTCAACAGGGGAACTATGGCTACACCTTC; CDR3aa: CASSQQGNYGYTF
abundance: NA; j_gene: TRBJ2-3; v_gene: TRBV5-6; d_gene: NA; CDR3nt: TGTGCCAGCAGGGGGTCCCCCGTTGGCACAGATACGCAGTATTTT; CDR3aa: CASRGSPVGTDTQYF
abundance: NA; j_gene: TRBJ1-6; v_gene: TRBV9; d_gene: NA; CDR3nt: TGTGCCAGCAGCTTAAGAGGGGGTTTACCCCTCCACTTT; CDR3aa: CASSLRGGLPLHF
abundance: NA; j_gene: TRBJ2-1; v_gene: TRBV27; d_gene: TRBD1; CDR3nt: TGTGCCAGCAGTCACTTGAGGGACAGCAAAGGCAATGAGCAGTTCTTC; CDR3aa: CASSHLRDSKGNEQFF
abundance: NA; j_gene: TRBJ1-2; v_gene: TRBV19; d_gene: NA; CDR3nt: TGTGCCAGTAGTATGAGGCGGCAGCCCGATCGCTTCTATGGCTACACCTTC; CDR3aa: CASSMRRQPDRFYGYTF
abundance: NA; j_gene: TRBJ2-7; v_gene: TRBV5-1; d_gene: TRBD2; CDR3nt: TGCGCCAGCAGCTTCTTTAGCGGGGCGACCTACGAGCAGTACTTC; CDR3aa: CASSFFSGATYEQYF
abundance: NA; j_gene: TRBJ2-3; v_gene: TRBV5-6; d_gene: NA; CDR3nt: TGTGCCAGCAGCTTGGCCGAGGTTATCAATCGAGATACGCAGTATTTT; CDR3aa: CASSLAEVINRDTQYF
abundance: once; j_gene: TRBJ2-1; v_gene: TRBV10-3; d_gene: TRBD2; CDR3nt: TGTGCCATCAGTACCGGGACTAGCGGGGGGGAAAATGAGCAGTTCTTC; CDR3aa: CAISTGTSGGENEQFF
abundance: NA; j_gene: TRBJ1-2; v_gene: TRBV29-1; d_gene: NA; CDR3nt: TGCAGCGTTGGAGGGGAGGATGGCTACACCTTC; CDR3aa: CSVGGEDGYTF
abundance: NA; j_gene: TRBJ1-2; v_gene: TRBV2; d_gene: NA; CDR3nt: TGTGCCAGCAGTGAAGCACTAGTAGGACAGACGCTATTCTATGGCTACACCTTC; CDR3aa: CASSEALVGQTLFYGYTF
abundance: medium-sized; j_gene: TRBJ2-3; v_gene: TRBV18; d_gene: NA; CDR3nt: TGTGCCAGCTCAGGGTCAGACTCTAGCACAGATACGCAGTATTTT; CDR3aa: CASSGSDSSTDTQYF
abundance: NA; j_gene: TRBJ2-1; v_gene: TRBV7-9; d_gene: NA; CDR3nt: TGTGCCAGCAGCTCCCCGGGTTGGGCGGGGAGGGGGTACAATGAGCAGTTCTTC; CDR3aa: CASSSPGWAGRGYNEQFF
abundance: NA; j_gene: TRBJ2-3; v_gene: TRBV28; d_gene: NA; CDR3nt: TGTGCCAGCAGCACCGAGGCTAGCACAGATACGCAGTATTTT; CDR3aa: CASSTEASTDTQYF
abundance: once; j_gene: TRBJ2-7; v_gene: TRBV5-4; d_gene: NA; CDR3nt: TGTGCCAGCAGCTCGGCGAACAGGGACGAGCAGTACTTC; CDR3aa: CASSSANRDEQYF
abundance: NA; j_gene: TRBJ1-2; v_gene: TRBV5-6; d_gene: NA; CDR3nt: TGTGCCAGCAGCTTGGCCTGGGGGAGTGGCTACACCTTC; CDR3aa: CASSLAWGSGYTF
abundance: NA; j_gene: TRBJ1-3; v_gene: TRBV5-6; d_gene: NA; CDR3nt: TGTGCCAGCAGCTCAACCGGGGATTCTGGAAACACCATATATTTT; CDR3aa: CASSSTGDSGNTIYF
abundance: NA; j_gene: TRBJ1-1; v_gene: TRBV5-1; d_gene: NA; CDR3nt: TGCGCCAGCAGTCCCGCCGGGGGGCGAGGCACTGAAGCTTTCTTT; CDR3aa: CASSPAGGRGTEAFF
abundance: NA; j_gene: TRBJ1-6; v_gene: TRBV4-1; d_gene: NA; CDR3nt: TGCGCCAGCAGCCAACCTGGGAGGGCGCGGTCACCCCTCCACTTT; CDR3aa: CASSQPGRARSPLHF
abundance: NA; j_gene: TRBJ2-7; v_gene: TRBV7-8; d_gene: TRBD2; CDR3nt: TGTGCCAGCAGCTTAGACAATAGCGGGGGCTCCTACGAGCAGTACTTC; CDR3aa: CASSLDNSGGSYEQYF
abundance: NA; j_gene: TRBJ2-2; v_gene: TRBV7-3; d_gene: NA; CDR3nt: TGTGCCAGCAGCTTAACGGGGCCAAACCCCGGGGAGCTGTTTTTT; CDR3aa: CASSLTGPNPGELFF
abundance: NA; j_gene: TRBJ2-7; v_gene: TRBV28; d_gene: TRBD1; CDR3nt: TGTGCCAGCACGACAGGGGCGGGCGAGCAGTACTTC; CDR3aa: CASTTGAGEQYF
abundance: once; j_gene: TRBJ2-7; v_gene: TRBV7-2; d_gene: NA; CDR3nt: TGTGCCAGCAGCTCTGGACCTTCGGCGGACGAGCAGTACTTC; CDR3aa: CASSSGPSADEQYF